This T cell receptor (beta chain) was retrieved from a study of T cells after yellow fever vaccination. Study-level findings and limits: The presence of abundant clonotypes contaminating from the bulk population was possible in FACS-sorted repertoires. Just a small share of clonotypes turned up in the CD4 compartment as well as the CD8 compartment. Clones that expanded after primary vaccination mostly reappeared after the booster (just over 95% CD4, about 91% CD8).

Notes on this clonotype: What it binds is not known.

As TCR cDNA was made by 5'RACE template switching, a universal primer site and UMIs were added. One entry per CDR3 protein, called by TCRdb with MiXCR from the 5' RACE reads. The table shows more than 450,000 distinct CDR3 sequences, with 21% occurring only once. This TCR derives from a young man who received the YFV17D yellow fever vaccine. The specimen comprised PBMCs, sampled less than 25 days after the first yellow fever vaccination.

CDR3 DNA sequence: TGTGCCAGCAGCCGGGGCTACAATCAGCCCCAGCATTTT. Its protein product is CASSRGYNQPQHF. The chain joins TRBV7-2 to TRBJ1-5, with D possibly being TRBD1 (5 bases). V lost 5 bases and J 3 bases, leaving 8 bases between the germline ends. The CDR3 has 13 amino acids. Germline-derived CDR1 and CDR2 are SGHTA and FQGNSA.